The 14 T cell receptor beta chains presented below share a single source sample, sequenced in a study of early T cells in non-severe SARS-CoV-2 infection. TCRdb recomputed calls from the 5' RACE reads with MiXCR, one row per CDR3 protein. The sample records about 80,000 distinct CDR3 sequences, around 13% being singletons. The sample consisted of whole blood. Receptor source: an adult who was a healthcare worker with PCR-confirmed SARS-CoV-2 infection or an uninfected control (not recorded which).

This chain connects TRBV24-1 to TRBJ2-1, with D hard to call. This CDR3 is built from 13 residues. Germline CDR1 is KGHDR and CDR2 is SFDVKD. V gave up 9 bases and J gave up 7 bases, with 15 bases separating them. CDR3 sequence reads: CATSSWAANEQFF. CDR3 sequence (DNA): TGTGCCACCTCGTCCTGGGCCGCTAATGAGCAGTTCTTC.

This clonotype was recorded a few times. The rearrangement joins TRBV3-2 to TRBJ2-1; TRBD1, the D gene given by the table, was not confirmed from the DNA. TRBV3-2 is listed as a pseudogene. This CDR3 has 15 amino acids. The CDR3 here is CASSRETGEGNEQFF. DNA of the CDR3: TGTGCCAGCAGCCGAGAGACAGGGGAGGGAAATGAGCAGTTCTTC.

There are a few counts of this clonotype. The chain joins TRBV4-3 to TRBJ2-1; 8 bases agree with TRBD1. CDR1 LGHNA and CDR2 YSLEER come from the germline V gene. V was clipped by 0 bases and J by 7 bases; unmatched bases: 8. The CDR3 extends over 16 amino acids. CDR3: CASSQEAQGAWNEQFF. The CDR3 nucleotides read TGCGCCAGCAGCCAAGAAGCTCAGGGGGCATGGAATGAGCAGTTCTTC.

This clonotype was seen a few times. The chain joins TRBV6-6 to TRBJ1-6, with D unclear. CDR1 and CDR2 (germline): MNHNY, SVGAGI (reference sequence). CDR3 length: 15 amino acids. The V end lost 2 bases, the J end lost 2 bases, and 7 bases lay between the germline ends. The CDR3 DNA reads as TGTGCCAGCAGTTACCAGAGGGCCTATAATTCACCCCTCCACTTT. Translation gives CASSYQRAYNSPLHF.

This clonotype was recorded a few times. The rearrangement links TRBV15 to TRBJ2-1, with D unresolved. Trimming took off 0 bases at V and 6 bases at J, with 18 bases between the two ends. Germline CDR1 LNHNV, CDR2 YYDKDF (reference sequence). The length of the CDR3 is 17 residues. As DNA, the CDR3 is TGTGCCACCAGCAGAGATGATTGGCAGTCGCTTAGCAATGAGCAGTTCTTC. Protein: CATSRDDWQSLSNEQFF.

This clonotype has just a few counts. The rearrangement uses TRBV9 and TRBJ1-2; D is unclear. Trimming removed 1 base at V and 1 base at J, with 8 bases between. This CDR3 has 14 amino acids. Germline V lookup: CDR1 SGDLS, CDR2 YYNGEE. This CDR3 is CASSVQDINYGYTF. The CDR3 nucleotides read TGTGCCAGCAGCGTACAAGACATTAACTATGGCTACACCTTC.

The rearrangement uses TRBV27 and TRBJ1-2, with a tentative D call TRBD1 (5 bases). Looked up from germline, CDR1 is MNHEY and CDR2 is SMNVEV (reference sequence). The CDR3 totals 13 residues. Trimming took off 7 bases at V and 8 bases at J, with 17 bases between the two ends. In DNA, the CDR3 is TGTGCCAGCAAGATCAGTATGGGGGACGGCTACACCTTC. This encodes CASKISMGDGYTF.

This clonotype has more than one count but fewer than ten. V gene TRBV20-1 combines with J gene TRBJ1-5; 7 bases align to TRBD1. The V segment lost 6 bases and the J segment 3 bases; nucleotides outside the gene matches: 14. The CDR3 is made up of 16 amino acids. From germline, CDR1 is DFQATT and CDR2 SNEGSKA (reference sequence). This chain's CDR3 is CSAHRAGGTFNQPQHF. The CDR3 coding sequence is TGCAGTGCCCATAGAGCAGGGGGAACCTTCAATCAGCCCCAGCATTTT.

The chain uses TRBV28 and TRBJ2-6; D is undetermined. The V and J ends lost 2 bases and 0 bases respectively, with 5 bases between them. The CDR3 is 15 amino acids. The germline V gene has CDR1 MDHEN and CDR2 SYDVKM. CDR3 sequence (DNA): TGTGCCAGCAGTTTACGAGGCTCTGGGGCCAACGTCCTGACTTTC. Translated: CASSLRGSGANVLTF.

This clonotype showed up just a few times. This chain connects TRBV11-2 to TRBJ2-6; 7 bases line up with TRBD2. The V segment lost 5 bases and the J segment 9 bases; nucleotides outside the gene matches: 13. This CDR3 comprises 16 residues. Germline lookup yields CDR1 SGHAT and CDR2 FQNNGV. The CDR3 loop is CASSPIRGEPLNVLTF. As DNA, the CDR3 is TGTGCCAGCAGCCCTATCCGGGGGGAACCTCTCAACGTCCTGACTTTC.

This clonotype was detected ten times or more. This chain joins TRBV10-1 and TRBJ2-3; 9 bases line up with TRBD2. V lost 4 bases to trimming and J lost 4 bases; unmatched junction nucleotides: 9. CDR1 is WNHNN and CDR2 is SYGVQD in the germline V gene (reference sequence). There are 16 residues in the CDR3. The CDR3 coding sequence is TGCGCCAGCAGTGCTGGGCGGGGGGGCATGGCAGATACGCAGTATTTT. Encoded protein: CASSAGRGGMADTQYF.

This clonotype has a count of ten or more. The rearrangement joins TRBV6-2 or TRBV6-3 to TRBJ1-5; D is uncertain. The V end lost 5 bases, the J end lost 0 bases, and 11 bases lay between the germline ends. This CDR3 has 15 amino acids. Germline V gene data show CDR1 as MNHEY and CDR2 as SVGEGT. CDR3 protein: CASSPWAGSNQPQHF. In DNA, the CDR3 is TGTGCCAGCAGTCCGTGGGCAGGTAGCAATCAGCCCCAGCATTTT.

This sequence joins TRBV6-6 and TRBJ1-1; no definite D call. This CDR3 is built from 15 residues. The germline CDR1 and CDR2 sequences are MNHNY and SVGAGI (reference sequence). Trimming stripped 0 bases from V and 0 bases from J, with 8 bases between. CDR3 region: CASSYSGGMNTEAFF. The CDR3 region has the DNA TGTGCCAGCAGTTACTCCGGAGGGATGAACACTGAAGCTTTCTTT.

Many counts were recorded for this clonotype. The chain is built from TRBV5-1 and TRBJ2-7; either TRBD1 or TRBD2 may supply D (5 bases each). V lost 0 bases and J 9 bases, leaving 13 bases between the germline ends. This CDR3 has 13 amino acids. Germline CDR1 is SGHRS and CDR2 is YFSETQ. The CDR3 DNA follows: TGCGCCAGCAGCTTGGAAGTTGTGGGACGGCAGTACTTC. Protein product: CASSLEVVGRQYF.